Listed here is a single T cell receptor (beta chain). Its antigen is not known. These data belong to a study of type 1 regulatory T cells. Study overall: This in vitro CD4 product, T-allo10, is enriched for Tr1 cells and alloantigen-specific. Study observations and caveats: Compared with non-Tr1 cells, Tr1 cells showed a narrower TCR repertoire.

TCRdb fed the reads into MiXCR, producing one record per CDR3 protein. The data show approximately 42,000 distinct CDR3 sequences, 10% to 15% seen once. Trimming removed 1 base at V and 4 bases at J, with 8 bases between. From germline, CDR1 is LNHNV and CDR2 YYDKDF (reference sequence). The CDR3 loop spans 14 amino acids. The TCR sequence derives from a human donor in good health. The J gene is TRBJ2-1, the V gene TRBV15, with D tentatively TRBD2 (6 bases). Sequencing was performed on cultured non-Tr1 T cells, either the whole culture or a sorted T cell fraction (not recorded which). The CDR3 nucleotides read TGTGCCACCAGCAGAGGCAGCGGGTACAATGAGCAGTTCTTC. Amino acids: CATSRGSGYNEQFF.